This TCR beta chain came from a study of shared clonotypes between healthy human individuals. Sequencing used immunoSEQ multiplex PCR; TCRdb keeps in-frame clones, though not all of them. The sample includes 2 million or so clones, 85% to 95% seen only once; the top ten take roughly 0.13%. The CDR3 loop spans 14 amino acids. V was clipped by 5 bases and J by 3 bases, with 12 bases between them. Germline CDR1 LNHDA, CDR2 SQIVND (reference sequence). The sample comprised naive CD4+ T cells sorted from blood. The subset was: CD45RA+ positively selected. V is TRBV19 and J is TRBJ2-3; D is possibly TRBD1 (6 bases). The clonotype comes from a man in his late teens or twenties in good health. The CDR3 DNA follows: TGTGCCAGTAGTGTCCGCCAGGGGACAGATACGCAGTATTTT. It encodes CASSVRQGTDTQYF.